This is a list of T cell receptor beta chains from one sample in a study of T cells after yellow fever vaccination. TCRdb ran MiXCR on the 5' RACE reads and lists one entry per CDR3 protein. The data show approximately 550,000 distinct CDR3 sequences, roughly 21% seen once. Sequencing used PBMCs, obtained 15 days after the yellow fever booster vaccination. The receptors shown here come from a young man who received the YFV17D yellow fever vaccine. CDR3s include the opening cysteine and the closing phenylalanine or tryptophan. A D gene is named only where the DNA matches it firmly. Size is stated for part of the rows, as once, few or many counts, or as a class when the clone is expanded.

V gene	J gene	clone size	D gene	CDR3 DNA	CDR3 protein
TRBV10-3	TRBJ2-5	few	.	TGTGCCATCAGTGATGGCGACCAAGAGACCCAGTACTTC	CAISDGDQETQYF
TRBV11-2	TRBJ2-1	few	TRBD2	TGTGCCAGCAGCTTAGAACGTTGGCTAGCGGGCGTCAATGAGCAGTTCTTC	CASSLERWLAGVNEQFF
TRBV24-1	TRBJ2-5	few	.	TGTGCCACCAGTGACCATACCGTGAGTGGTGCGACCCAGTACTTC	CATSDHTVSGATQYF
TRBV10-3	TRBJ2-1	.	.	TGTGCCATCAGCAGACTAGTTTCTGAGCAGTTCTTC	CAISRLVSEQFF
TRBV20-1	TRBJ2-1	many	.	TGCAGTGCTAGGCCCGGAGGGAATGAGCAGTTCTTC	CSARPGGNEQFF
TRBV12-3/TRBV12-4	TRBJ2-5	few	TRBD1	TGTGCCAGCACAGAGGGGGACAGGGGATATAGAGAGACCCAGTACTTC	CASTEGDRGYRETQYF
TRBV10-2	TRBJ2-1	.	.	TGCGCCAGCAGTGACCGCTACCTTTCCTACAATGAGCAGTTCTTC	CASSDRYLSYNEQFF
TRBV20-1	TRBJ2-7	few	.	TGCAGTGCTAGCGAGTTCCAGGGGCCATCCTACGAGCAGTACTTC	CSASEFQGPSYEQYF
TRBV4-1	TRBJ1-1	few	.	TGCGCCAGCAGCCAAGAGGGGGCCGTAATGAACACTGAAGCTTTCTTT	CASSQEGAVMNTEAFF
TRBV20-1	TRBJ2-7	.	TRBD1	TGCAGTGCGCAGGGGGCGCGGGCCTACGAGCAGTACTTC	CSAQGARAYEQYF
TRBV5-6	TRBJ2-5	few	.	TGTGCCAGCAGCCGAAGGGACTTTCTGGAGACCCAGTACTTC	CASSRRDFLETQYF
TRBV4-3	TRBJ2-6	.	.	TGCGCCAGCAGCCAAGAGTTACGGGGGCTCAGGGGGGCCAACGTCCTGACTTTC	CASSQELRGLRGANVLTF
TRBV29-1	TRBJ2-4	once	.	TGCAGCGTTGAAGATCGTCGCGGGGACATTCAGTACTTC	CSVEDRRGDIQYF
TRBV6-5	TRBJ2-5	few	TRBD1	TGTGCCAGCAGTTACTCGCTTAACAGGGGGCGAGGACAAGAGACCCAGTACTTC	CASSYSLNRGRGQETQYF
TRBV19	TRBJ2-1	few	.	TGTGCCAGTTCCGGGGACACCTACAATGAGCAGTTCTTC	CASSGDTYNEQFF
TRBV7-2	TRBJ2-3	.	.	TGTGCCAGCAGCGGGGGCCCTGGAGATACGCAGTATTTT	CASSGGPGDTQYF
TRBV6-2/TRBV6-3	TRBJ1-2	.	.	TGTGCCATCGGACCGGGGGGCTACACCTTC	CAIGPGGYTF
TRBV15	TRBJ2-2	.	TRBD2	TGTGCCACCAGCAGAGGGACTAGCGGATACACCGGGGAGCTGTTTTTT	CATSRGTSGYTGELFF
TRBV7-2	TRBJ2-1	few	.	TGTGCCAGCAGCTTATCAGGGACCTTAAACAATGAGCAGTTCTTC	CASSLSGTLNNEQFF
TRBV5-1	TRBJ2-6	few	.	TGCGCCAGCAGCTTGGGAGGACATGGGGCCAACGTCCTGACTTTC	CASSLGGHGANVLTF